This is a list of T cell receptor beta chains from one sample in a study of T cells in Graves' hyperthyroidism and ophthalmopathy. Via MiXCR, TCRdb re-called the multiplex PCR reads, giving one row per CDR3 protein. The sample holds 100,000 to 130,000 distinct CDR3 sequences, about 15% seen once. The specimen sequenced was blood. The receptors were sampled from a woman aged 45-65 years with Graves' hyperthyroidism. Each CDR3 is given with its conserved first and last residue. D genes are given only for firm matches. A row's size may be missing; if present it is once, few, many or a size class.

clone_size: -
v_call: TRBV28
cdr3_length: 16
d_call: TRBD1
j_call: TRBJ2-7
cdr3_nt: TGTGCCAGCAGGGGCGGGGACAGGGGGTTAGCCTACGAGCAGTACTTC
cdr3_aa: CASRGGDRGLAYEQYF

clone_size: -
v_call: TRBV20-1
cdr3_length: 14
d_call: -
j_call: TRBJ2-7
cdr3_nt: TGCAGTGCTAGCGGGCGACGGGGGACTTACGAGCAGTACTTC
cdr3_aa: CSASGRRGTYEQYF

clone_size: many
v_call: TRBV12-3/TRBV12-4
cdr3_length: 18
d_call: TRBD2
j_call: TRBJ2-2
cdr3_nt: TGTGCCAGCAGTTTCCCAGGACTAGCGGTCTTCGGCACCGGGGAGCTGTTTTTT
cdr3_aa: CASSFPGLAVFGTGELFF

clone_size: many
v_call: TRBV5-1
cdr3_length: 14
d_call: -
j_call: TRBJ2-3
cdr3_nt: TGCGCCAGCACCTTCGGGGTACCGACAGATACGCAGTATTTT
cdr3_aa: CASTFGVPTDTQYF

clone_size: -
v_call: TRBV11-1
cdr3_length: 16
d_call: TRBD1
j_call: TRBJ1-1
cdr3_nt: TGTGCCAGCAGCTTAGGGGGACAGGGCTATGACACTGAAGCTTTCTTT
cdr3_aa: CASSLGGQGYDTEAFF

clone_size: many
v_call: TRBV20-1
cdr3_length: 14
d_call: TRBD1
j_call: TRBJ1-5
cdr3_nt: TGCAGTGCTTCCGGGACAGGGGGGAATCAGCCCCAGCATTTT
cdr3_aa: CSASGTGGNQPQHF

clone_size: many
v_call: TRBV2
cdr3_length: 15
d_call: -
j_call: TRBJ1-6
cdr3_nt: TGTGCCAGCAGTCCTGGAGGGTCCTATAATTCACCCCTCCACTTT
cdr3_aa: CASSPGGSYNSPLHF

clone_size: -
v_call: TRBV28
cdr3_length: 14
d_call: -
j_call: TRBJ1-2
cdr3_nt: TGTGCCAGCAGTGGGACTGATCTCTCCTATGGCTACACCTTC
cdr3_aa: CASSGTDLSYGYTF

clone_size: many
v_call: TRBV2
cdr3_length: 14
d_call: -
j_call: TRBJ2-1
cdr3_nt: TGTGCCAGCAGTGACAGGTCCTTTTACAATGAGCAGTTCTTC
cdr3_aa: CASSDRSFYNEQFF

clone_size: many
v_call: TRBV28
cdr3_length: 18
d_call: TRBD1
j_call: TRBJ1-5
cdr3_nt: TGTGCCAGCAGTTTAGCAGCGTGGACAGGGGGCTTTAATCAGCCCCAGCATTTT
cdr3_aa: CASSLAAWTGGFNQPQHF

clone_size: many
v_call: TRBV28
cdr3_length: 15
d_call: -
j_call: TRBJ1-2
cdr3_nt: TGTGCCAGCAGGGGCTATGATGTTAGGGTTCGAGGCTACACCTTC
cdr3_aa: CASRGYDVRVRGYTF

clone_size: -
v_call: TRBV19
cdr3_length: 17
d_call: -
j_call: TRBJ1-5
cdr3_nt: TGTGCCAGTACCCCGTCGGGGGGGGGAGACAGCAATCAGCCCCAGCATTTT
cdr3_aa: CASTPSGGGDSNQPQHF

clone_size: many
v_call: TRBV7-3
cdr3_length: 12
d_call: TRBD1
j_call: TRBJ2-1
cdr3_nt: TGTGCCAGCAGCTATCAGGGGGCTGAGCAGTTCTTC
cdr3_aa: CASSYQGAEQFF

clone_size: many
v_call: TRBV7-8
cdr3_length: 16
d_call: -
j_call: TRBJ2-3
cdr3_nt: TGTGCCAGCAGCTTAGGGCTAGCGTTGAACACAGATACGCAGTATTTT
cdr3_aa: CASSLGLALNTDTQYF

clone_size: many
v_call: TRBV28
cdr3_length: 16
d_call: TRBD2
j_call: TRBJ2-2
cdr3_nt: TGTGCCAGCAGTCCCCGAGGGACTAGCGGGACCGGGGAGCTGTTTTTT
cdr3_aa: CASSPRGTSGTGELFF

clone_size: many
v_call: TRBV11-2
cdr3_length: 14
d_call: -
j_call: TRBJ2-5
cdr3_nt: TGTGCCAGCAGCTTTGGTCTGCTCCAAGAGACCCAGTACTTC
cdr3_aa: CASSFGLLQETQYF

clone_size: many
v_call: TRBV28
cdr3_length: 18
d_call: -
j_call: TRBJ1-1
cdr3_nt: TGTGCCAGCAGTTTTCCCGTCGGGCAGGGTCCTCGGAACACTGAAGCTTTCTTT
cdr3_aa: CASSFPVGQGPRNTEAFF

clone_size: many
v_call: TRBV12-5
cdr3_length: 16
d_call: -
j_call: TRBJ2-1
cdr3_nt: TGTGCTAGTGGGTTACAGACGGGAGAAATCTACAATGAGCAGTTCTTC
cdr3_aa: CASGLQTGEIYNEQFF

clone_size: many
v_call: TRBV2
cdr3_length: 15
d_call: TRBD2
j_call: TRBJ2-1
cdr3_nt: TGTGCCAGCAGTGAACGCGGGAGGGCCGTCAATGAGCAGTTCTTC
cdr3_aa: CASSERGRAVNEQFF

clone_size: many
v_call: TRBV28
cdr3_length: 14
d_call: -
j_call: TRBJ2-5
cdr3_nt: TGTGCCAGCAGTTTGGCCAGGGGTGGGGAGACCCAGTACTTC
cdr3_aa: CASSLARGGETQYF

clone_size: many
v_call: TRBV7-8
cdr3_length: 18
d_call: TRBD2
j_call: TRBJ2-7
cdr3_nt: TGTGCCAGCAGCTCCCTCTTCATCGTAGCGGGAGGGCTTGCCGGGCAGTACTTC
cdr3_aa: CASSSLFIVAGGLAGQYF

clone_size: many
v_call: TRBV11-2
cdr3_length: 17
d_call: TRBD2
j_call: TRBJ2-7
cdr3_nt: TGTGCCAGCAGCTTAGCGTCTAGCGGGAGGGGGACCTACGAGCAGTACTTC
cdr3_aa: CASSLASSGRGTYEQYF

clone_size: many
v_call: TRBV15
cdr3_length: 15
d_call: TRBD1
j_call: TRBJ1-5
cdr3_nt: TGTGCCACCAGCAGAGATAAGGGGGCTATGGGGCCCCAGCATTTT
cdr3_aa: CATSRDKGAMGPQHF

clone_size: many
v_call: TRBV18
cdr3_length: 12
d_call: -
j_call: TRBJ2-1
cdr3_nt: TGTGCCAGCAACCGGGACATCAATGAGCAGTTCTTC
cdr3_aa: CASNRDINEQFF

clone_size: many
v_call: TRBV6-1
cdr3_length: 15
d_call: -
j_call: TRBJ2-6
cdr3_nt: TGTGCCAGCAGTATAACAGGGTCTGGGGCCAACGTCCTGACTTTC
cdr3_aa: CASSITGSGANVLTF

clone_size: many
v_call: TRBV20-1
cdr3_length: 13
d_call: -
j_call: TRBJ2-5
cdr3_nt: TGCAGTGCTAGTCAAGTAGGGGGAGAGACCCAGTACTTC
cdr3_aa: CSASQVGGETQYF

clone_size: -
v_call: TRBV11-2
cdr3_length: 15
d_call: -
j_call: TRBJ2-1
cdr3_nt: TGTGCCAGCAGCTTAGTGAGCGGAGCTTACAATGAGCAGTTCTTC
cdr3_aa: CASSLVSGAYNEQFF

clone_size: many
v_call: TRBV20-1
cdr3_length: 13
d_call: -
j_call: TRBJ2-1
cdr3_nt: TGCAGTGTATCCAGGGCCTCCTACAATGAGCAGTTCTTC
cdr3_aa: CSVSRASYNEQFF

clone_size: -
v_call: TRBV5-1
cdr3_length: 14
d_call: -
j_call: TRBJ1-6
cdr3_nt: TGCGCCAGCAGCCCCGATCTTCATAATTCACCCCTCCACTTT
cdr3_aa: CASSPDLHNSPLHF

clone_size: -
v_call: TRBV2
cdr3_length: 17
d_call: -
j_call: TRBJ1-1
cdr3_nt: TGTGCCAGCAGTGAACAGAAGACAGCTTTAGAGGACACTGAAGCTTTCTTT
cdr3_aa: CASSEQKTALEDTEAFF

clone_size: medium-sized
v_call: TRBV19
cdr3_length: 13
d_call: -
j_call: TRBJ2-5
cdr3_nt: TGTGCCAGTACTGGCGGGGCCCGGGAGACCCAGTACTTC
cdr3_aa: CASTGGARETQYF

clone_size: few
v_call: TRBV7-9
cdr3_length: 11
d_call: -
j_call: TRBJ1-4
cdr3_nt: TGTGCCAGCAGCGGCAGCGAAAAACTGTTTTTT
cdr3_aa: CASSGSEKLFF

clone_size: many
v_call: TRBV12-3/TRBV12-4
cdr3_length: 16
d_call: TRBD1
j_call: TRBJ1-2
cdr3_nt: TGTGCCAGCACCGCACCGGGGACAGACCATAACTATGGCTACACCTTC
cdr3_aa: CASTAPGTDHNYGYTF

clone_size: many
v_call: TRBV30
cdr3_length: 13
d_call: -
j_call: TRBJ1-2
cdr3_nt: TGTGCCTGGAGTGACGGGACCGACTATGGCTACACCTTC
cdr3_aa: CAWSDGTDYGYTF

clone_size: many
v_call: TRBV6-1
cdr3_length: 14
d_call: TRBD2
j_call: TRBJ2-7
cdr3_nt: TGTGCCACGGAAGTGGCTAGCGGGAGTTTCGAGCAGTACTTC
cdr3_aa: CATEVASGSFEQYF

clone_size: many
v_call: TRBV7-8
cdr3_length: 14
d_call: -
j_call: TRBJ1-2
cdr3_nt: TGTGCCAGCAGCGACGGGGCAGGGGACTATGGCTACACCTTC
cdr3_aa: CASSDGAGDYGYTF

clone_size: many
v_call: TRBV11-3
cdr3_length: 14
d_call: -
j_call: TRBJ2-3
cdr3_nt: TGTGCCAGCAGCCCTGGGGAGGAGTTCGGTACGCAGTATTTT
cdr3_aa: CASSPGEEFGTQYF

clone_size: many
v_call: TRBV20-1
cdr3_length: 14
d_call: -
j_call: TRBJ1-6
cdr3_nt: TGCAGTGCTAGTTCCCAGGGTGAGAATTCACCCCTCCACTTT
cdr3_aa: CSASSQGENSPLHF

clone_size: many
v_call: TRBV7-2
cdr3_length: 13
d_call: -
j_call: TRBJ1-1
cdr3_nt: TGTGCCAGCAGCTTAGAGGCAGACACTGAAGCTTTCTTT
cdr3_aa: CASSLEADTEAFF

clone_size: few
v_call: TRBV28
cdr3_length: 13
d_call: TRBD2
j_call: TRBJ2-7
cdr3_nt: TGTGCCAGCAGCCCTGGGGGGGGTTACGAGCAGTACTTC
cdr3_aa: CASSPGGGYEQYF

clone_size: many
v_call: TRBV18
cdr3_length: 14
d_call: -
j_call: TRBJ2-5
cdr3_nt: TGTGCCAGCTCAATAGGCCGGGCAGAAGAGACCCAGTACTTC
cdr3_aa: CASSIGRAEETQYF

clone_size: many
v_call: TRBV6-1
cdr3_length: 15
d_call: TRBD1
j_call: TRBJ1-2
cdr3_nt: TGTGCCAGCAGTAAAAGGGGACAGGGAAGCTATGGCTACACCTTC
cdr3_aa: CASSKRGQGSYGYTF

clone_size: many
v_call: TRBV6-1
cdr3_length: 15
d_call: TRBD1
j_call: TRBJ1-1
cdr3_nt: TGTGCCAGCAGGGGAAAGGACAGGGGACAAGGTGAAGCTTTCTTT
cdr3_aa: CASRGKDRGQGEAFF

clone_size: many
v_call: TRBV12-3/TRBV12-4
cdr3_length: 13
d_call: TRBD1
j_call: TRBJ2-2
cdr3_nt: TGTGCCAGCAGTCCAGGGGGCTCCGGGGAGCTGTTTTTT
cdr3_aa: CASSPGGSGELFF

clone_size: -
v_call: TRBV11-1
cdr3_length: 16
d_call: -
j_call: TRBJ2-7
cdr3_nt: TGTGCCAGCAGTTCCCCCGGGACACGTCGCCCCTACGAGCAGTACTTC
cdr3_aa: CASSSPGTRRPYEQYF

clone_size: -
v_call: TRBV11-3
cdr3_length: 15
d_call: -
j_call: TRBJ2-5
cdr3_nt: TGTGCCAGCAGCTTGAGGTTTGACAGCTCGGAGACCCAGTACTTC
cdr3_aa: CASSLRFDSSETQYF

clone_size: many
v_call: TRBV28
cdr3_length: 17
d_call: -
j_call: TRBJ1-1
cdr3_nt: TGTGCCAGCAGTCCCTGGGGGCAGCCCACCATGAACACTGAAGCTTTCTTT
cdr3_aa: CASSPWGQPTMNTEAFF

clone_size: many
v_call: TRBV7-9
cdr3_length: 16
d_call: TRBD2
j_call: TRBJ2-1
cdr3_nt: TGTGCCAGCAGCTTAGCGCGGGGCGGGAGTTACAATGAGCAGTTCTTC
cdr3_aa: CASSLARGGSYNEQFF

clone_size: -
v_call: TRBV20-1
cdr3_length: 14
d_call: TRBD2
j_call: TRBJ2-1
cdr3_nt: TGCAGTGCGAAACAGTCCAGGGAGGGCAATGAGCAGTTCTTC
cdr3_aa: CSAKQSREGNEQFF

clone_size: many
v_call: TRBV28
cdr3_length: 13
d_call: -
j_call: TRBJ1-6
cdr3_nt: TGTGCCAGCAGATCCCGGGGGAACTCACCCCTCCACTTT
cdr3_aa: CASRSRGNSPLHF

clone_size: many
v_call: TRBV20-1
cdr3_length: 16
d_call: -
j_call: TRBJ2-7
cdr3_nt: TGCAGTGCTAGACCCTCCGGGACATATATGACCTACGAGCAGTACTTC
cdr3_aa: CSARPSGTYMTYEQYF

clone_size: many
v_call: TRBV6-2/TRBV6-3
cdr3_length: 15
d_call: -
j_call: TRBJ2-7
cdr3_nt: TGTGCCAGCAGTTACCTGGGACGGAGCTCCTACGAGCAGTACTTC
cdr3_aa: CASSYLGRSSYEQYF

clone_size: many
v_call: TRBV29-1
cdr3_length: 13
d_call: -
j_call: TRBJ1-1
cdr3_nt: TGCAGCGTTGAACCGGACGGCCACACTGAAGCTTTCTTT
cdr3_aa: CSVEPDGHTEAFF

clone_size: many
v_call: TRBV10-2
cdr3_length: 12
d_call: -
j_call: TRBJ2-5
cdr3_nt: TGCGCCAGCAGTGCCGATTTCGAGACCCAGTACTTC
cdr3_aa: CASSADFETQYF

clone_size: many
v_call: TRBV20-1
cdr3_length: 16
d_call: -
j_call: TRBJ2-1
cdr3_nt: TGCAGTGCTAGAGCGAGCCGGGCCCGCTCCTACAATGAGCAGTTCTTC
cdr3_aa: CSARASRARSYNEQFF